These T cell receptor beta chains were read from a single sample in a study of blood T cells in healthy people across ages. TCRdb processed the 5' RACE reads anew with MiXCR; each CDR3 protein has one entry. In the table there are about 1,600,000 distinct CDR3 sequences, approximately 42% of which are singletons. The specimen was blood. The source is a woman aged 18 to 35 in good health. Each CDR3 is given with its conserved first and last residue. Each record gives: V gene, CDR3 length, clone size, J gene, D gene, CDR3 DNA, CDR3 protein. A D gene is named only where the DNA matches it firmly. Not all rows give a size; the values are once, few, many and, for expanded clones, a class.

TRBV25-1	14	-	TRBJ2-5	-	TGTGCCAGCAGTGGACTACAGTACCAAGAGACCCAGTACTTC	CASSGLQYQETQYF
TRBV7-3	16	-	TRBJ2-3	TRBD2	TGTGCCAGCAGCTTAACTCTCGGGACTAGGGCAGATACGCAGTATTTT	CASSLTLGTRADTQYF
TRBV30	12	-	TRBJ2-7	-	TGTGCCTGGAGGCAGAGGGAGTCCGAGCAGTACTTC	CAWRQRESEQYF
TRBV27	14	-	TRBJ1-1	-	TGTGCCAGCAGTGAAGGGTTCCCGAACACTGAAGCTTTCTTT	CASSEGFPNTEAFF
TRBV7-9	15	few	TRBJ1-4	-	TGTGCCAGCAGCGAGAAGGGGGCAACTAATGAAAAACTGTTTTTT	CASSEKGATNEKLFF
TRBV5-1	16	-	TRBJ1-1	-	TGCGCCAGCAGGTTAAGAGGGGAGACAATGAACACTGAAGCTTTCTTT	CASRLRGETMNTEAFF
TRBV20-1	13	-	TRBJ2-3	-	TGCAGTGCTCGAGGGGTAGTGTCAGATACGCAGTATTTT	CSARGVVSDTQYF
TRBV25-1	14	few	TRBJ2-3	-	TGTGCCAGCAGTGACCCCAAACAGGGTTTTACGCAGTATTTT	CASSDPKQGFTQYF
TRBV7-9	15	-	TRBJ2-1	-	TGTGCCAGCAGCCAACAGACAGAATTGAACAATGAGCAGTTCTTC	CASSQQTELNNEQFF
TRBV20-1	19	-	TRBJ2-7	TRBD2	TGCAGTGCTAGGGTAGGACTAGCGGGAGGCCTACTACCTTCCTACGAGCAGTACTTC	CSARVGLAGGLLPSYEQYF
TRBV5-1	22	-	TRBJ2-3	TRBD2	TGCGCCAGCAGCCTGTTACCCCGGGGTAGCGGGGGTACCCCTACTAGCACAGATACGCAGTATTTT	CASSLLPRGSGGTPTSTDTQYF
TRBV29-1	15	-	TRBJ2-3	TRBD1	TGCAGCGTATTGAGGACAGGGGGCTTAGTAGATACGCAGTATTTT	CSVLRTGGLVDTQYF
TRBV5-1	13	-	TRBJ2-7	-	TGCGCCAGCAGCTCTTGGGGGGTTTACGAGCAGTACTTC	CASSSWGVYEQYF
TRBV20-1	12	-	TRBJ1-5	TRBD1	TGCAGTGCTGCAGGGGGCGGTGAGCCCCAGCATTTT	CSAAGGGEPQHF
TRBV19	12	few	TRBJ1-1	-	TGTGCCAGTCTAGGGGTGAACACTGAAGCTTTCTTT	CASLGVNTEAFF
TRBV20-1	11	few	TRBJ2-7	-	TGCAGTGCTTTTAAGGGTAACGAGCAGTACTTC	CSAFKGNEQYF
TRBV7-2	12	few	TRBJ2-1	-	TGTGCCAGCAGCCCAAGTGAGAATGAGCAGTTCTTC	CASSPSENEQFF
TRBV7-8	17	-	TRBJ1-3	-	TGTGCCAGCAGCTCTACTGAGCCAGGAATCTCTGGAAACACCATATATTTT	CASSSTEPGISGNTIYF
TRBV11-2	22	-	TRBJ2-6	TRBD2	TGTGCCAGCAGCTTCCCCCGACTCCCCTTACTAGCGGGAGGGATGGGGGCCAACGTCCTGACTTTC	CASSFPRLPLLAGGMGANVLTF
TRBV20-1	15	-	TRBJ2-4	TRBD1	TGCAGTGCTAGAATCCAAGGACAGGGGAAAAACATTCAGTACTTC	CSARIQGQGKNIQYF
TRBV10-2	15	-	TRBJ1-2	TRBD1	TGCGCCAGCAGTGACAAGACAGGGCTGATCCGTGGCTACACCTTC	CASSDKTGLIRGYTF
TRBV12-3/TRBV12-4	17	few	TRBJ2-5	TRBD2	TGTGCCAGCAGTTTAGGGAGACTAGCGGGACTAGAAGAGACCCAGTACTTC	CASSLGRLAGLEETQYF
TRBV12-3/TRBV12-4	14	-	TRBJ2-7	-	TGTGCCAGCAGTGTTACACGGGCGAGGAACGAGCAGTACTTC	CASSVTRARNEQYF
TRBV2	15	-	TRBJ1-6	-	TGTGCCAGCAGTGAAGACACGGGACAAAATTCACCCCTCCACTTT	CASSEDTGQNSPLHF
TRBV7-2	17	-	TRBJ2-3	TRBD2	TGTGCCAGCAGCTTATGGGGTAGCGGGGGGCGAGAAGATACGCAGTATTTT	CASSLWGSGGREDTQYF
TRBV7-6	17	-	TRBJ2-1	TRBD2	TGTGCCAGCAGCTTTGGGCTAGCGGGGGATTCCTACAATGAGCAGTTCTTC	CASSFGLAGDSYNEQFF
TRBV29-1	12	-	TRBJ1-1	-	TGCAGCGTTGGGAGATTCGACACTGAAGCTTTCTTT	CSVGRFDTEAFF
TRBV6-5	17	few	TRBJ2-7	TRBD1	TGTGCCAGCAGTTACACCCAACACCTACAGGGGACGGGGGAGCAGTACTTC	CASSYTQHLQGTGEQYF
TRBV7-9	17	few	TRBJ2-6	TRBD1	TGTGCCAGCAGCCAAGGACAGGGGCTGCCTGGGGCCAACGTCCTGACTTTC	CASSQGQGLPGANVLTF
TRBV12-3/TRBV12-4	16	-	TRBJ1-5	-	TGTGCCAGCAGTTTAAATTCGGTGGCGGGCAATCAGCCCCAGCATTTT	CASSLNSVAGNQPQHF
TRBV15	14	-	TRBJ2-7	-	TGTGCCACCAGCGGGGAGCTAGGACCCTACGAGCAGTACTTC	CATSGELGPYEQYF
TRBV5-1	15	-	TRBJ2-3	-	TGCGCCAGCACCCTGGGTAGCATTCGGACAGATACGCAGTATTTT	CASTLGSIRTDTQYF
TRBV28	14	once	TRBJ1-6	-	TGTGCCAGCAGTGTTGGCGCCTTTAATTCACCCCTCCACTTT	CASSVGAFNSPLHF
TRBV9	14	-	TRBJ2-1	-	TGTGCCAGCAGCGGGGCGAGGCACCACAATGAGCAGTTCTTC	CASSGARHHNEQFF
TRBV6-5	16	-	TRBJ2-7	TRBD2	TGTGCCAGCAGTTACTCCCGGTCTAGCGGGGCCTACGAGCAGTACTTC	CASSYSRSSGAYEQYF
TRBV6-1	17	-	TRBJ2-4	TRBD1	TGTGCCAGCAGTAATCAGACAGGGAACCTAGCCAAAAACATTCAGTACTTC	CASSNQTGNLAKNIQYF
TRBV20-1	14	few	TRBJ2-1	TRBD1	TGCAGTGTCAAGCAGGTCAGGGGGCATAATGAGCAGTTCTTC	CSVKQVRGHNEQFF
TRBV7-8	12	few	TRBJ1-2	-	TGTGCCAGCACCGACGGGCCCTATGGCTACACCTTC	CASTDGPYGYTF
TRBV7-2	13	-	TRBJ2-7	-	TGTGCCAGCAGCACCTCCAGGGGACGGGAGCAGTACTTC	CASSTSRGREQYF
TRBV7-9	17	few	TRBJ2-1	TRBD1	TGTGCCAGCAGTCTTCCCGGACAGGGGGCTTTATCAGATGAGCAGTTCTTC	CASSLPGQGALSDEQFF
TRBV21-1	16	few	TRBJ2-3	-	TGTGCCAGCAGCAAACGGCAGGGGACAAGCACAGATACGCAGTATTTT	CASSKRQGTSTDTQYF
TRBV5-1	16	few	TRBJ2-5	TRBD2	TGCGCCAGCAGCTTGGGATTGACTAGCGGTCCGCAGACCCAGTACTTC	CASSLGLTSGPQTQYF
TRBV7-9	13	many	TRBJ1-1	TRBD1	TGCGCCAGCAGCCTAACAGGGGTTACTGAAGCTTTCTTT	CASSLTGVTEAFF
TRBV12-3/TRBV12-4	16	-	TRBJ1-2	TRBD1	TGTGCCAGCATAAGAAAACCCGGGACAGGGGGCCGAGGCTACACCTTC	CASIRKPGTGGRGYTF
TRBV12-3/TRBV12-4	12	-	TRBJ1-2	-	TGTGCCAGCAGTTTAGGAGCAGTCGGCTACACCTTC	CASSLGAVGYTF
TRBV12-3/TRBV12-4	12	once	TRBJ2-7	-	TGTGCCAGCAGTTTCGCGAGGAATGAGCAGTACTTC	CASSFARNEQYF
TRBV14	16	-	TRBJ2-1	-	TGTGCCAGCAGTTTTTTGGGGCTTCCCTCCTACAATGAGCAGTTCTTC	CASSFLGLPSYNEQFF
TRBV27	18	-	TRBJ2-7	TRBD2	TGTGCCAGCAGGCGAACTAGCGGGAGCTTATTGATTCCCTACGAGCAGTACTTC	CASRRTSGSLLIPYEQYF
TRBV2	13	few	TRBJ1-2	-	TGTGCCAGCACTCCAACAAGTAACTATGGCTACACCTTC	CASTPTSNYGYTF
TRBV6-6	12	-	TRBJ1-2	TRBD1	TGTGCCAGCAGTTACTCGGGGACAGACGACACCTTC	CASSYSGTDDTF
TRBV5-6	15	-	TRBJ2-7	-	TGTGCCAGCAGCTTGCCAGGGACAAAAGCCTACGAGCAGTACTTC	CASSLPGTKAYEQYF
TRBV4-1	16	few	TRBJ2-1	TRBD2	TGCGCCAGCAGCGAAGGACTAGCGCTGAGCTCCTACGAGCAGTTCTTC	CASSEGLALSSYEQFF
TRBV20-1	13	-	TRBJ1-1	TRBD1	TGCAGTGCTAAGGACAGGGGGCTTGCTGAAGCTTTCTTT	CSAKDRGLAEAFF
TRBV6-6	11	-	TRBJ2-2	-	TGTGCCAGCATGAGGGCCGGGGAGCTGTTTTTT	CASMRAGELFF
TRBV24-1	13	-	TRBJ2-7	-	TGTGCCACCGGAACAGGGAGCTCCTACGAGCAGTACTTC	CATGTGSSYEQYF
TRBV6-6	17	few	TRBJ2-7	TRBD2	TGTGCCAGCAGTTACTCTCCGGCTAGCGGAAGCTCCTACGAGCAGTACTTC	CASSYSPASGSSYEQYF
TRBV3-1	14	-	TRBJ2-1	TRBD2	TGTGCCAGCAGCCAAGCGGGAGGGGTGAATGAGCAGTTCTTC	CASSQAGGVNEQFF